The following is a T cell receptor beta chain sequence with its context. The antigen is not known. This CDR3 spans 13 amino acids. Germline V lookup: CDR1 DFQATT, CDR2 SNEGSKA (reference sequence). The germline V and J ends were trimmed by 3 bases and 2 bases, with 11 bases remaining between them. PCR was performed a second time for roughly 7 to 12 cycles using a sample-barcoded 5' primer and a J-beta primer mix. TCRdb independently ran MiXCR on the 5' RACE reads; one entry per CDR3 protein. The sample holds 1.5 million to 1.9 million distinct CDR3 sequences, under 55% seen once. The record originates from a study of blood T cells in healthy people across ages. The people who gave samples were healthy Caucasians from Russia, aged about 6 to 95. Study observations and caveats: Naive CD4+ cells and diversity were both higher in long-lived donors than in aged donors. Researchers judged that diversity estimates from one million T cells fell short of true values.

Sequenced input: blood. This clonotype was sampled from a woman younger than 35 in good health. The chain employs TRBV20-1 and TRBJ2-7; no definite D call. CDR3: CSASELSPYEQYF. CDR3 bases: TGCAGTGCTAGCGAGCTTAGCCCCTACGAGCAGTACTTC.